This T cell receptor beta chain was retrieved from a study of blood T cell repertoires in COVID-19. At the level of the study: Sources were T cells, B-cell-depleted T cells, or PBMCs; the material itself was cDNA or gDNA.

Study processing details: Amplification of reference gene primers was used by the study to estimate nucleated cell counts. Method: immunoSEQ multiplex PCR; TCRdb's copy keeps in-frame clones and lacks some. V and J calls plus clone size are reproduced from that table; the DNA served to infer D and trimming. Seen here are 250,000 or so clones, 70% to 90% observed once, and the top ten hold roughly 5%. The sample consisted of peripheral blood. The sequence was collected from a woman in her sixties or seventies with COVID-19, enrolled during active disease.

The CDR3 region is CASSLDGLAGGSGTGELFF. CDR3 DNA: TGTGCCAGCAGCTTGGATGGACTAGCGGGGGGGTCTGGCACCGGGGAGCTGTTTTTT. The V call is TRBV5-6, the J call TRBJ2-2, with 15 bases matching TRBD2. The ends lost 0 bases at V and 4 bases at J; junction bases unmatched: 7. Germline V gene lookup returns CDR1 SGHDT and CDR2 YYEEEE. CDR3 length: 19 residues.